The 27 T cell receptor beta chains below were found in one sample sequenced in a study of cytomegalovirus exposure and HLA in healthy donors. This PCR relied on a set of 60 Vbeta primers and 13 Jbeta primers. The assay was immunoSEQ multiplex PCR, and TCRdb's table has in-frame clones only and misses some. The data contain under 250,000 clones, about 80% of them singletons. The sample consisted of PBMCs. These receptors all stem from a male donor in good health and CMV-seronegative.

V usage is TRBV19 and J usage is TRBJ1-5, with D tentatively TRBD1 (6 bases). V lost 5 bases and J lost 2, with 16 bases in between. Germline CDR1 LNHDA, CDR2 SQIVND (reference sequence). The CDR3 consists of 16 residues. Here the CDR3 DNA reads TGTGCCAGTAGTGCCTTCTCAGGGGAAGGCAATCAGCCCCAGCATTTT. It yields the protein CASSAFSGEGNQPQHF.

The chain recombines TRBV5-1 with TRBJ2-1; 16 nucleotides align to TRBD2. CDR1 is SGHRS, CDR2 YFSETQ, per germline. The CDR3 runs 18 residues. V shed 4 bases and J 0 bases; nucleotides not matched to a gene: 4. In DNA form, the CDR3 reads TGCGCCAGCAGCACCGGGACTAGCGGGGGGGCCTCCTACAATGAGCAGTTCTTC. This encodes CASSTGTSGGASYNEQFF.

This chain links TRBV27 with TRBJ1-4; a weak D match, TRBD1 (6 bases). CDR3 length: 14 residues. The germline V gene encodes CDR1 MNHEY and CDR2 SMNVEV (reference sequence). V lost 5 bases and J lost 5, with 12 bases in between. CDR3 in amino acids: CASSQNRDNEKLFF. The CDR3 DNA reads as TGTGCCAGCAGTCAAAACAGGGACAATGAAAAACTGTTTTTT.

The CDR3 reads CASSQGSGGVQETQYF. CDR3 DNA sequence: TGCGCCAGCAGCCAAGGTAGCGGGGGGGTCCAAGAGACCCAGTACTTC. The chain couples TRBV4-3 to TRBJ2-5; 11 bases align to TRBD2. Germline V gene lookup returns CDR1 LGHNA and CDR2 YSLEER. This CDR3 has 16 residues. The V gene end was trimmed by 1 base and the J gene end by 1 base; junction bases not matched to a gene: 2.

The genes are TRBV29-1 and TRBJ1-5; TRBD1 matches at 9 bases. The CDR3 covers 14 residues. The J segment lost 4 bases and the V segment lost 4 bases, leaving 5 bases of the junction unmatched. Germline V CDR1 and CDR2: SQVTM, ANQGSEA. CDR3 residues: CSVAGQGINQPQHF. The CDR3 DNA reads TGCAGCGTTGCTGGACAGGGGATTAATCAGCCCCAGCATTTT. The variable domain in full, with the rest retrieved from reference TRBV29-1 and TRBJ1-5, is SAVISQKPSRDICQRGTSLTIQCQVDSQVTMMFWYRQQPGQSLTLIATANQGSEATYESGFVIDKFPISRPNLTFSTLTVSNMSPEDSSIYLCSVAGQGINQPQHFGDGTRLSIL.

The V and J genes are TRBV11-2 and TRBJ2-7, with no clear D. The germline V gene encodes CDR1 SGHAT and CDR2 FQNNGV. V was pared by 4 bases and J by 0 bases, with 4 bases between. The CDR3 totals 12 residues. The CDR3 is CASSWSSYEQYF. CDR3 coding DNA: TGTGCCAGCAGCTGGAGCTCCTACGAGCAGTACTTC. The full variable domain, completed using reference TRBV11-2 and TRBJ2-7, is EAGVAQSPRYKIIEKRQSVAFWCNPISGHATLYWYQQILGQGPKLLIQFQNNGVVDDSQLPKDRFSAERLKGVDSTLKIQPAKLEDSAVYLCASSWSSYEQYFGPGTRLTVT.

The chain links TRBV5-6 to TRBJ1-3; D is uncertain. This CDR3 is built from 16 residues. The V gene lost 0 bases and the J gene lost 0 bases, with 10 bases spanning the gap. The germline CDR1 and CDR2 sequences are SGHDT and YYEEEE. CDR3 loop: CASSLESRFSGNTIYF. CDR3 DNA: TGTGCCAGCAGCTTGGAGAGCAGGTTCTCTGGAAACACCATATATTTT.

The CDR3 nucleotides are TGTGCCAGCAGCCCCAATTGGAGAAACACTGAAGCTTTCTTT. It is translated as CASSPNWRNTEAFF. The chain carries TRBV11-2 and TRBJ1-1; D ambiguous. Germline V gives CDR1 SGHAT, CDR2 FQNNGV. Trimming removed 5 bases from V and 2 bases from J, with 12 bases in between. This CDR3 has 14 amino acids.

This sequence joins TRBV15 and TRBJ1-5; 7 bases fit TRBD1. V shed 4 bases, J shed 2 bases, and the junction held 2 bases outside the gene matches. The CDR3 runs 14 residues. Germline values: CDR1 LNHNV, CDR2 YYDKDF (reference sequence). The CDR3 protein is CATSKGAGNQPQHF. In DNA, the CDR3 is TGTGCCACCAGCAAGGGGGCGGGCAATCAGCCCCAGCATTTT.

The rearrangement links TRBV5-1 to TRBJ2-3; D is ambiguous. V shed 0 bases and J shed 2 bases, with 10 bases lying between them. The CDR3 sequence is 15 residues long. CDR1 is SGHRS, CDR2 YFSETQ, per germline. In DNA, the CDR3 is TGCGCCAGCAGCTTGGTCCTGGCAAACACAGATACGCAGTATTTT. Residues: CASSLVLANTDTQYF.

The DNA for the CDR3 is TGTGCCAGCAGCTTGGAGGGACTAGCCAAAAACATTCAGTACTTC. Its translation is CASSLEGLAKNIQYF. The rearrangement joins TRBV5-4 to TRBJ2-4, with a possible D match to TRBD2 (6 bases). Trimming left V 0 bases short and J 0 bases short, with 7 bases between. CDR3 length: 15 residues. Germline CDR1 SGHNT, CDR2 YYREEE (reference sequence).

The rearrangement links TRBV7-2 to TRBJ2-1, with TRBD2 identical over 7 bases. The CDR3 runs to 15 residues. The V and J ends lost 0 bases and 2 bases, in that order; junction bases with no gene match: 1. The germline V gene encodes CDR1 SGHTA and CDR2 FQGNSA. CDR3 nucleotides: TGTGCCAGCAGCTTAGCGACTAGCACCTACAATGAGCAGTTCTTC. The encoded protein is CASSLATSTYNEQFF.

In this sample, this clone turned up a few times. The V and J genes are TRBV13 and TRBJ1-5; 8 positions match TRBD1. This CDR3 comprises 14 residues. With V trimmed by 5 bases and J by 4 bases, 4 bases remained unmatched. The germline CDR1 and CDR2 sequences are PRHDT and FYEKMQ (reference sequence). The CDR3 spells CASSRGQVNQPQHF. CDR3 DNA sequence: TGTGCCAGCAGCCGGGGACAGGTGAATCAGCCCCAGCATTTT. Variable domain in full (rest from reference TRBV13 and TRBJ1-5): AAGVIQSPRHLIKEKRETATLKCYPIPRHDTVYWYQQGPGQDPQFLISFYEKMQSDKGSIPDRFSAQQFSDYHSELNMSSLELGDSALYFCASSRGQVNQPQHFGDGTRLSIL.

This chain connects TRBV10-3 to TRBJ2-5; maybe TRBD1 (6 bases). The DNA end lines up better with TRBJ2-7; the J call may be wrong. Germline CDR1 ENHRY, CDR2 SYGVKD. The CDR3 runs to 12 residues. The CDR3 region has the DNA TGTGCCATGAAGGGGGATTCCTACGAGCAGTACTTC. This translates into CAMKGDSYEQYF.

This clone occurred a few times. Relative to the germline gene, one junction end is altered; a read error may explain this. The chain joins TRBV11-2 to TRBJ2-3; no clear D gene. Germline V gene data show CDR1 as SGHAT and CDR2 as FQNNGV. This CDR3 is 12 amino acids long. The CDR3 sequence is CASGLGPDTQYF. DNA of the CDR3: TGTGCCAGCGGCTTGGGCCCAGATACGCAGTATTTT.

The gene calls are TRBV5-1 and TRBJ2-2, with D maybe TRBD1 (5 bases). Germline V gene sequence: CDR1 SGHRS, CDR2 YFSETQ. V shed 0 bases and J shed 0 bases, with 6 bases lying between them. This CDR3 is 15 amino acids long. The CDR3 reads CASSLETANTGELFF. DNA for the CDR3: TGCGCCAGCAGCTTGGAGACAGCGAACACCGGGGAGCTGTTTTTT. The full variable domain, with the rest looked up from reference TRBV5-1 and TRBJ2-2, is KAGVTQTPRYLIKTRGQQVTLSCSPISGHRSVSWYQQTPGQGLQFLFEYFSETQRNKGNFPGRFSGRQFSNSRSEMNVSTLELGDSALYLCASSLETANTGELFFGEGSRLTVL.

The rearrangement links TRBV15 to TRBJ2-5, with 7 nucleotides matching TRBD2. The DNA matches TRBJ2-7 better at its end, which makes the J call doubtful. This CDR3 is 13 amino acids long. The germline V gene encodes CDR1 LNHNV and CDR2 YYDKDF (reference sequence). This CDR3 reads CATRDRDYYEQYF. In nucleotides, the CDR3 is TGTGCCACCAGGGACCGGGACTACTACGAGCAGTACTTC.

The chain has TRBV12-2 and TRBJ2-1; the D call in the table, TRBD2, was not verified against the DNA. TRBV12-2 constitutes a pseudogene. The length of the CDR3 is 19 residues. The CDR3: CASRPEPGLAGVDVNEQFF. CDR3 sequence (DNA): TGTGCAAGTCGCCCAGAACCGGGACTAGCGGGAGTGGATGTCAATGAGCAGTTCTTC.

V gene TRBV28 combines with J gene TRBJ1-2, with no clear D. Deletions cut 3 bases from V and 0 bases from J, with 8 bases between. Germline CDR1 is MDHEN and CDR2 is SYDVKM. This CDR3 region has 14 residues. This chain's CDR3 is CASSFVQPNYGYTF. CDR3 DNA: TGTGCCAGCAGTTTTGTACAGCCTAACTATGGCTACACCTTC.

The chain uses TRBV19 and TRBJ2-1, with TRBD1 identical over 9 bases. The CDR3 is made up of 14 amino acids. Germline V lookup: CDR1 LNHDA, CDR2 SQIVND (reference sequence). The junction had 10 bases not matched to a gene; V was cut back by 10 bases and J by 6 bases. CDR3 sequence (DNA): TGTGCCACCAAGAGGGGACAGGGAATCAATGAGCAGTTCTTC. This codes for CATKRGQGINEQFF.

V is TRBV11-1 and J is TRBJ1-6; D is unclear. Trimming took off 5 bases at V and 3 bases at J, with 11 bases between the two ends. CDR3 size: 15 residues. CDR1 and CDR2 from the germline V gene are SGHAT and FQDESV (reference sequence). CDR3: CASSPQDNYNSPLHF. CDR3 bases: TGTGCCAGCAGCCCCCAGGATAACTATAATTCACCCCTCCACTTT.

The CDR3 nucleotides read TGTGCCAGCTCACCACTCTCCTTTACAGGCGCAGTAACCTACGAGCAGTACTTC. This gives the protein CASSPLSFTGAVTYEQYF. The chain joins TRBV18 to TRBJ2-7; a weak D match, TRBD1 (5 bases). CDR3 size: 18 residues. Germline values: CDR1 KGHSH, CDR2 LQKENI. V was cut by 1 base and J by 2 bases, with 21 bases left in between.

This chain joins TRBV6-6 and TRBJ2-7, with D tentatively TRBD2 (6 bases). CDR1 and CDR2 (germline): MNHNY, SVGAGI (reference sequence). V was shortened by 3 bases and J by 2 bases, with 17 bases between the two germline ends. The CDR3 contains 16 residues. In DNA form, the CDR3 reads TGTGCCAGCAGTTATGGGGGAGGTACCCCAACCTACGAGCAGTACTTC. Protein: CASSYGGGTPTYEQYF.

The CDR3 reads CASSQGLAGQETQYF. The DNA for the CDR3 is TGTGCCAGCAGCCAAGGACTAGCGGGACAAGAGACCCAGTACTTC. This chain links TRBV13 with TRBJ2-5, with 12 bases that match TRBD2. Per the germline V gene, CDR1 is PRHDT and CDR2 is FYEKMQ (reference sequence). The CDR3 runs to 15 residues. The junction had 3 bases not matched to a gene; V was cut back by 5 bases and J by 2 bases. The full variable domain, with the rest looked up from reference TRBV13 and TRBJ2-5, is AAGVIQSPRHLIKEKRETATLKCYPIPRHDTVYWYQQGPGQDPQFLISFYEKMQSDKGSIPDRFSAQQFSDYHSELNMSSLELGDSALYFCASSQGLAGQETQYFGPGTRLLVL.

The CDR3 protein is CASSQGGTGGLYEQYF. As DNA, the CDR3 is TGTGCCAGCAGCCAGGGGGGCACAGGGGGCTTGTACGAGCAGTACTTC. The chain couples TRBV4-2 to TRBJ2-7, with 9 positions matching TRBD1. This CDR3 is 16 amino acids long. V was clipped by 3 bases and J by 4 bases; unmatched bases: 10. CDR1 LGHNA and CDR2 YNFKEQ come from the germline V gene.

This clone was counted a single time. The chain combines TRBV19 with TRBJ1-4; 10 bases line up with TRBD1. After removal of 1 base from V and 11 bases from J, the junction contained 10 bases not matched to a gene. The CDR3 length is 16 residues. Germline CDR1 is LNHDA and CDR2 is SQIVND (reference sequence). Here the CDR3 reads CASSIGTGTGVRKLFF. For the CDR3, the DNA is TGTGCCAGTAGTATAGGCACGGGGACAGGGGTTCGGAAACTGTTTTTT.

The CDR3 loop reads CATSRVAGGPLSRELFF. DNA of the CDR3: TGTGCCACCAGCAGAGTGGCGGGAGGGCCACTCTCCCGGGAGCTGTTTTTT. V and J are TRBV15 and TRBJ2-2; 9 bases agree with TRBD2. Unmatched junction bases numbered 12, after V lost 1 base and J lost 9 bases. Germline V lookup: CDR1 LNHNV, CDR2 YYDKDF (reference sequence). The CDR3 spans 17 residues.